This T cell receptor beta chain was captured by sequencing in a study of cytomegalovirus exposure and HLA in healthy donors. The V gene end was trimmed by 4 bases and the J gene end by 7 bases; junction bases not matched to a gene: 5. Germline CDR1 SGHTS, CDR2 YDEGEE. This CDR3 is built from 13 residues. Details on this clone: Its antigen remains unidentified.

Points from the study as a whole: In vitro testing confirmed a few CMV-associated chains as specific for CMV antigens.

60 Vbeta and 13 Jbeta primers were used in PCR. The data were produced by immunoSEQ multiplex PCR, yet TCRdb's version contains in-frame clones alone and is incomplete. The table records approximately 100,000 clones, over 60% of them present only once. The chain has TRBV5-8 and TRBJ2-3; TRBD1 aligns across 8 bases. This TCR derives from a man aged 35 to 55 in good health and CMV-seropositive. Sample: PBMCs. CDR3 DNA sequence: TGTGCCAGCAGCACCCAGGGGGCTAATACGCAGTATTTT. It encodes CASSTQGANTQYF.